This TCR beta chain was identified in a study of blood T cell repertoires in COVID-19. The wider study: The study drew acute and convalescent COVID-19 samples from the United States, Italy and Spain.

Sequencing used immunoSEQ multiplex PCR; TCRdb keeps in-frame clones, though not all of them. Of over 300,000 clones listed, 85% to 90% are singletons. Recovered status in Cohort 3 required two negative PCRs, clearance, or symptom resolution. Trimming cost V 2 bases and J 0 bases, with 8 bases left between them. The CDR3 consists of 15 residues. Germline V gene sequence: CDR1 GTSNPN, CDR2 SVGIG (reference sequence). Sequenced input: PBMCs or T cells enriched from blood (not recorded which). J is TRBJ1-6 and V is TRBV30, with a weak D call TRBD1 (5 bases). The receptor comes from a woman under 30 who had recovered from COVID-19. The CDR3 DNA reads as TGTGCCTGGAGTAACAGGAGCTCCTATAATTCACCCCTCCACTTT. Amino acids: CAWSNRSSYNSPLHF. The whole variable domain, remainder taken from reference TRBV30 and TRBJ1-6, is SQTIHQWPATLVQPVGSPLSLECTVEGTSNPNLYWYRQAAGRGLQLLFYSVGIGQISSEVPQNLSASRPQDRQFILSSKKLLLSDSGFYLCAWSNRSSYNSPLHFGNGTRLTVT.